Following are 11 T cell receptor beta chains from one sample sequenced in a study of graft-versus-host responses after intestinal transplantation. The antigens these receptors bind are not known. Sequencing used immunoSEQ multiplex PCR; TCRdb keeps in-frame clones, though not all of them. The table includes about 98,000 clones, roughly four fifths detected once. The sequencing used unstimulated CD8+ T cells sorted from spleen or lymph node cells, collected before intestinal transplant. The receptors shown here come from a human donor who received an intestinal transplant.

The chain has TRBV11-2 and TRBJ2-7; D call uncertain. This CDR3 contains 15 residues. CDR1 and CDR2 (germline): SGHAT, FQNNGV. V was pared by 5 bases and J by 3 bases, with 17 bases between. The CDR3 region has the DNA TGTGCCAGCAGCCTACACAGTAGGGTGGACTACGAGCAGTACTTC. This encodes CASSLHSRVDYEQYF.

The chain links TRBV2 to TRBJ2-3; 8 bases are shared with TRBD2. V gave up 3 bases and J gave up 6 bases; unmatched junction bases: 11. This CDR3 has 16 amino acids. Looked up from germline, CDR1 is SNHLY and CDR2 is FYNNEI. This CDR3 is CASSDLVAGWVDTQYF. In DNA, the CDR3 is TGTGCCAGCAGTGATCTCGTAGCGGGGTGGGTGGATACGCAGTATTTT.

The DNA of the CDR3 is TGTGCCAGCGGGTTCGAGCTGGGACAGTATAACACCGGGGAGCTGTTTTTT. Translation: CASGFELGQYNTGELFF. The rearrangement uses TRBV28 and TRBJ2-2, with 7 bases lining up with TRBD1. After removal of 8 bases from V and 2 bases from J, the junction contained 14 bases not matched to a gene. This CDR3 comprises 17 residues. Germline lookup yields CDR1 MDHEN and CDR2 SYDVKM.

V is TRBV6-5 and J is TRBJ2-3; D is ambiguous. CDR1 is MNHEY, CDR2 SVGAGI, per germline. Trimming took off 8 bases at V and 0 bases at J, with 15 bases between the two ends. This CDR3 has 15 amino acids. The CDR3 bases are TGTGCCAGCGTACCTCTGGCGCGGAGCACAGATACGCAGTATTTT. Translated: CASVPLARSTDTQYF.

This chain connects TRBV2 to TRBJ2-5; maybe TRBD2 (6 bases). Germline CDR1 SNHLY, CDR2 FYNNEI. The CDR3 is 15 residues long. V lost 1 base and J lost 3, with 12 bases in between. Here the CDR3 reads CASSEGRGLEETQYF. The CDR3 nucleotides read TGTGCCAGCAGTGAAGGTCGGGGACTGGAAGAGACCCAGTACTTC.

This chain connects TRBV14 to TRBJ1-2; D ambiguous. Germline V gene sequence: CDR1 SGHDN, CDR2 FVKESK. V lost 0 bases to trimming and J lost 4 bases, with 18 bases between them. The CDR3 has 17 amino acids. The CDR3 sequence: CASSQDEEIAGPYGYTF. CDR3 DNA: TGTGCCAGCAGCCAAGACGAAGAGATCGCGGGTCCCTATGGCTACACCTTC.

The rearrangement uses TRBV28 and TRBJ2-7, with TRBD1 matching 7 bases. Germline loops: CDR1 MDHEN, CDR2 SYDVKM. The CDR3 extends over 15 amino acids. The J segment lost 2 bases and the V segment lost 4 bases, leaving 8 bases of the junction unmatched. CDR3 amino acids: CASSSTRDRPYEQYF. CDR3 DNA sequence: TGTGCCAGCAGTTCGACTCGGGACAGACCCTACGAGCAGTACTTC.

This CDR3 reads CAIRASGGRTDTQYF. CDR3 nucleotides: TGTGCCATCAGAGCTAGCGGGGGTCGCACAGATACGCAGTATTTT. This chain uses TRBV10-3 with TRBJ2-3; 10 nucleotides line up with TRBD2. CDR1 and CDR2 from the germline V gene are ENHRY and SYGVKD. This CDR3 has 15 amino acids. The J segment lost 1 base and the V segment lost 6 bases, leaving 4 bases of the junction unmatched.

V and J are TRBV19 and TRBJ2-1, with a weak D call TRBD2 (6 bases). Trimming removed 4 bases from V and 13 bases from J, with 11 bases in between. Germline-derived CDR1 and CDR2 are LNHDA and SQIVND (reference sequence). The CDR3 contains 11 residues. Here the CDR3 reads CASSTGLKQFF. CDR3 nucleotides: TGTGCCAGTAGTACCGGACTAAAACAGTTCTTC.

J is TRBJ2-5 and V is TRBV7-8; 8 bases fit TRBD1. The assigned J gene may be wrong: the sequence end matches TRBJ2-7 better. The CDR3 extends over 15 amino acids. CDR1 is SGHVS and CDR2 is FQNEAQ in the germline V gene. The CDR3 loop is CASSLRQGLSYEQYF. CDR3 bases: TGTGCCAGCAGCCTACGACAGGGGTTATCCTACGAGCAGTACTTC.

The chain employs TRBV6-5 and TRBJ1-1; D not certain. This CDR3 has 14 amino acids. V was shortened by 1 base and J by 3 bases, with 9 bases between the two germline ends. Germline CDR1 MNHEY, CDR2 SVGAGI. This CDR3 reads CASSYFSGDTEAFF. DNA of the CDR3: TGTGCCAGCAGTTACTTTAGTGGGGACACTGAAGCTTTCTTT.